This TCR beta chain was sequenced for a study of human T cells and chemical hapten exposure. The wider study: Minor pooled library volume differences mainly drove per-sample TCR yield variation.

This clonotype came up a few times. What it binds is not known. It was the library that attached unique molecular identifiers to individual cDNA molecules. Authors' data handling: Samples had a median of around 94,000 TCRs, ranging roughly 20,000 to 700,000. One entry per CDR3 protein, called by TCRdb with MiXCR from the RACE reads. These V and J calls rely on TCRdb rather than the paper's analysis. The sample carries fewer than 85,000 distinct CDR3 sequences, 8.6% recorded once. The study, taken as a whole, reports: TCRs at a frequency above 1 in 1000 stayed unchanged with DPC sensitization.

Noted time point: healthy volunteer bleed at 6 weeks. The template was total RNA from unfractionated whole blood. Germline lookup yields CDR1 LGHNA and CDR2 YNFKEQ. This CDR3 is built from 14 residues. V lost 1 base, J lost 5 bases, and 12 bases lay in between. The chain carries TRBV4-2 and TRBJ2-7, with a tentative D call TRBD2 (6 bases). The sequence derives from a female donor in good health. Some clones in this sample may be carry-over from other donors' samples. Sequencing was performed on whole blood. The CDR3 reads CASSQGGGIHEQYF. CDR3 nucleotides: TGTGCCAGCAGCCAAGGGGGCGGGATCCACGAGCAGTACTTC.